This T cell receptor beta chain was documented in a study of PD-L1 blockade in urothelial cancer. In the study overall: Atezolizumab, begun by patients in about 2014, was given at 1,200 mg intravenously every 3 weeks. Blood drawn 3 weeks (second dose) and 6 weeks after treatment start was analyzed. A median blood sample held 141,255 T cells and tens of thousands of unique TCRs.

The time point is: peripheral blood 6 weeks after treatment start. Anywhere from 1 to 8 samples came from each patient, spanning pretreatment and on-treatment. Produced via immunoSEQ multiplex PCR; TCRdb's table is partial and in-frame only. The sample carries approximately 28,000 clones, roughly 80% recorded once. The TCR comes from a man between 65 and 85 years old with urothelial cancer. The input for sequencing was PBMCs, taken around atezolizumab (anti-PD-L1) treatment.

The CDR3 DNA is TGTGCCTCCGGGGGAGGGCCTGGGGCCAACGTCCTGACTTTC. It translates to CASGGGPGANVLTF. The rearrangement uses TRBV6-1 and TRBJ2-6; 7 bases map to TRBD2. The CDR3 is made up of 14 amino acids. CDR1 is MNHNS and CDR2 is SASEGT in the germline V gene. V trimming: 11 bases; J trimming: 2 bases; junction bases outside the gene matches: 6.